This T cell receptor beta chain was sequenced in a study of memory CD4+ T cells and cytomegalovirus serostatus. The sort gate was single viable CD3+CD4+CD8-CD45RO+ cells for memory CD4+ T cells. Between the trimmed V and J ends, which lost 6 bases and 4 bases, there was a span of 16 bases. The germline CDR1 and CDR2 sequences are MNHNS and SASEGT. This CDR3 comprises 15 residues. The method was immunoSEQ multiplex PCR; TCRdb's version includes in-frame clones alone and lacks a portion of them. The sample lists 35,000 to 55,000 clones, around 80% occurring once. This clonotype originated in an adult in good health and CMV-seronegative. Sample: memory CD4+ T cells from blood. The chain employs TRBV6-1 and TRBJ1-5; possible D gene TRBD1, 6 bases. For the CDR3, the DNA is TGTGCCAGCAGCGAGAGACAGGATCCAAATCAGCCCCAGCATTTT. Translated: CASSERQDPNQPQHF.